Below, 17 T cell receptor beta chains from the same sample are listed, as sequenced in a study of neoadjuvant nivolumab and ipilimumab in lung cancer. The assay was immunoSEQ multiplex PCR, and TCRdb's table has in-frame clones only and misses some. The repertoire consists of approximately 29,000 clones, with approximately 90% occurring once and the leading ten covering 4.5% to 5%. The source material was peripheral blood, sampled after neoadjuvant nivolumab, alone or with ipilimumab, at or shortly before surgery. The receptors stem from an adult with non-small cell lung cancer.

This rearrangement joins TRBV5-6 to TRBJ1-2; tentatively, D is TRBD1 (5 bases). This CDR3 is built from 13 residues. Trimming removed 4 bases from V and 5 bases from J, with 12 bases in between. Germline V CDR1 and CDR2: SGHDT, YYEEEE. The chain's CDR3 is CASSPGTEYGYTF. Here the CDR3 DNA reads TGTGCCAGCAGCCCGGGGACGGAATATGGCTACACCTTC.

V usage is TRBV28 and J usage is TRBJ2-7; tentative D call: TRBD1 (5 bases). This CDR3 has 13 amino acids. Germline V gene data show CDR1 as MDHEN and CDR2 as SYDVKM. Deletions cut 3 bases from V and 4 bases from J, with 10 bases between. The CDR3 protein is CASSLAGLYEQYF. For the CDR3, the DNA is TGTGCCAGCAGTTTGGCAGGGCTGTACGAGCAGTACTTC. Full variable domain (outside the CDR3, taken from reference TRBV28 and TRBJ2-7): DVKVTQSSRYLVKRTGEKVFLECVQDMDHENMFWYRQDPGLGLRLIYFSYDVKMKEKGDIPEGYSVSREKKERFSLILESASTNQTSMYLCASSLAGLYEQYFGPGTRLTVT.

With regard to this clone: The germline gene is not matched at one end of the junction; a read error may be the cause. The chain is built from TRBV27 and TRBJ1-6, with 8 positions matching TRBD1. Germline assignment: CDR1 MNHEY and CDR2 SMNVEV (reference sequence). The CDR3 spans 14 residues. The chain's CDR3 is CASTLQGVNSPLHF. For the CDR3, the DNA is TGTGCCAGCACTTTACAGGGGGTAAATTCACCCCTCCACTTT.

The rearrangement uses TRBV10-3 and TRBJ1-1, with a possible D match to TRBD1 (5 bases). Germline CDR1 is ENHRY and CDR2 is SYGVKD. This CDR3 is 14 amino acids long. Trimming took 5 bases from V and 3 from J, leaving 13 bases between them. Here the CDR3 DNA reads TGTGCCATCAGTTTCGGAGGGGCCCACACTGAAGCTTTCTTT. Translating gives CAISFGGAHTEAFF.

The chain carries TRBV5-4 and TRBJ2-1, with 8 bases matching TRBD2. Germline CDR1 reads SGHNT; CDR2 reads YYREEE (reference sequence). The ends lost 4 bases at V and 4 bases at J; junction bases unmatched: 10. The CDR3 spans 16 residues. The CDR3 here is CASSTPTTGGYNEQFF. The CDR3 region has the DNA TGTGCCAGCAGCACCCCTACGACGGGGGGGTACAATGAGCAGTTCTTC.

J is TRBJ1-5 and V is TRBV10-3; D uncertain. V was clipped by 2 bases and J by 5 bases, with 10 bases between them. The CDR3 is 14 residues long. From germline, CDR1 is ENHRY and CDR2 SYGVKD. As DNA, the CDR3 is TGTGCCATCAGTGAGGATTTGAGGGATCAGCCCCAGCATTTT. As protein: CAISEDLRDQPQHF.

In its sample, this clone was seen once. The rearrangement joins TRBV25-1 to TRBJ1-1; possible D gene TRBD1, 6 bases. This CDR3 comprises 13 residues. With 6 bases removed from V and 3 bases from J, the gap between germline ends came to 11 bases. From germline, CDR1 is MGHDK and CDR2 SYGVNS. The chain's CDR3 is CASRNREYTEAFF. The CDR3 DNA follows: TGTGCCAGCAGAAACAGGGAGTACACTGAAGCTTTCTTT.

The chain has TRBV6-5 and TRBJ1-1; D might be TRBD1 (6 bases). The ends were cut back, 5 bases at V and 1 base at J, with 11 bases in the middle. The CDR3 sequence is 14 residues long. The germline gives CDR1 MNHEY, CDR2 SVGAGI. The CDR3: CASSGDNPNTEAFF. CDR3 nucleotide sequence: TGTGCCAGCAGTGGGGACAACCCGAACACTGAAGCTTTCTTT.

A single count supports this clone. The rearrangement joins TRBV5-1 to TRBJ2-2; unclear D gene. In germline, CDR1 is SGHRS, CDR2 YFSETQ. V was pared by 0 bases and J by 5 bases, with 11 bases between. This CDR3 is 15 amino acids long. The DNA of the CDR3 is TGCGCCAGCAGCTTGGTGGCAGGAAGTACCGGGGAGCTGTTTTTT. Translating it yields CASSLVAGSTGELFF.

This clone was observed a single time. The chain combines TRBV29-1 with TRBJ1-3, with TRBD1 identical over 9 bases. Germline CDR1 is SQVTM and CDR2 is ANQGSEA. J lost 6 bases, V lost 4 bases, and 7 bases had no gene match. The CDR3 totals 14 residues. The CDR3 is CSVGVQGALNTIYF. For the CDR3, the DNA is TGCAGCGTTGGCGTACAGGGGGCACTAAACACCATATATTTT.

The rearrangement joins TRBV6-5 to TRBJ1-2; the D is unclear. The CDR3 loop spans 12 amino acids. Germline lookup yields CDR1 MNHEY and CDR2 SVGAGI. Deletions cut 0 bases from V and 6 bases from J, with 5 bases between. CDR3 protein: CASSYSDDGYTF. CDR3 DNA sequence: TGTGCCAGCAGTTACTCCGATGATGGCTACACCTTC.

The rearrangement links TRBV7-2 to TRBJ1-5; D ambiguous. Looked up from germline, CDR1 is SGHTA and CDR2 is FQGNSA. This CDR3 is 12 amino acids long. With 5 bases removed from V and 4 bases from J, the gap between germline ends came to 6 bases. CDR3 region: CASSVQNQPQHF. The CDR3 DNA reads TGTGCCAGCAGCGTGCAGAATCAGCCCCAGCATTTT.

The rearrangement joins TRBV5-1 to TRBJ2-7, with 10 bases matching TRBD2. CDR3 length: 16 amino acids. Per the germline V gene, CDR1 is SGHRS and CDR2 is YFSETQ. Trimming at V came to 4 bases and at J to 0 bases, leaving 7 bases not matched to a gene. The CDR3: CASSIAGGLNSYEQYF. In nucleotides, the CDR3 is TGCGCCAGCAGCATAGCGGGGGGCCTTAACTCCTACGAGCAGTACTTC.

The DNA of the CDR3 is TGCGCCAGCAGCTGGGGGCCGGGACAGGGAAACGAGCAGTACTTC. This codes for CASSWGPGQGNEQYF. J is TRBJ2-7 and V is TRBV5-1; 9 bases fit TRBD1. From germline, CDR1 is SGHRS and CDR2 YFSETQ. The CDR3 is made up of 15 amino acids. V shed 3 bases and J 5 bases; nucleotides not matched to a gene: 9. The variable domain in full, completed from reference TRBV5-1 and TRBJ2-7, reads KAGVTQTPRYLIKTRGQQVTLSCSPISGHRSVSWYQQTPGQGLQFLFEYFSETQRNKGNFPGRFSGRQFSNSRSEMNVSTLELGDSALYLCASSWGPGQGNEQYFGPGTRLTVT.

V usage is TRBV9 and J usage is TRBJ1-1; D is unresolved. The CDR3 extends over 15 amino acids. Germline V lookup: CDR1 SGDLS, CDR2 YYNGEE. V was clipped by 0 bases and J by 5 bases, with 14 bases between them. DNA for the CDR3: TGTGCCAGCAGCGTAGAGCCGGTCTCCGGAACTGAAGCTTTCTTT. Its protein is CASSVEPVSGTEAFF.

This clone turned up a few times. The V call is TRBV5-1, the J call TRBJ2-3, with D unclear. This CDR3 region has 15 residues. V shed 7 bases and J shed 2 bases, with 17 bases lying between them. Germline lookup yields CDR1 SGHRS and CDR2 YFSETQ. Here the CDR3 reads CASQGSSNPTDTQYF. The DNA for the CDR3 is TGCGCCAGCCAAGGTAGCTCTAACCCCACAGATACGCAGTATTTT.

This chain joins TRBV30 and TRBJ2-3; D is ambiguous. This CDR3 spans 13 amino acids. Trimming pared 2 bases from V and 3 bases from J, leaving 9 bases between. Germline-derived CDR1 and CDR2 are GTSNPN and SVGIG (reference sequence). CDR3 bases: TGTGCCTGGAGTCCCAGTGGGACAGATACGCAGTATTTT. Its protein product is CAWSPSGTDTQYF. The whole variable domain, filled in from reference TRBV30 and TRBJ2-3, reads SQTIHQWPATLVQPVGSPLSLECTVEGTSNPNLYWYRQAAGRGLQLLFYSVGIGQISSEVPQNLSASRPQDRQFILSSKKLLLSDSGFYLCAWSPSGTDTQYFGPGTRLTVL.